Each of the 28 T cell receptor beta chains below was sequenced from the same sample in a study of blood T cells in healthy people across ages. It was with a sample-barcoded 5' primer and a J-beta primer mix that a second PCR of roughly 7 to 11 cycles was run. TCRdb processed the 5' RACE reads anew with MiXCR; each CDR3 protein has one entry. The data show roughly 1,500,000 distinct CDR3 sequences, approximately 40% seen once. Sequencing used blood. The receptors originated from a woman aged 18-30 years in good health.

This chain uses TRBV5-1 with TRBJ2-5, with D uncertain. Trimming left V 5 bases short and J 3 bases short, with 17 bases between. This CDR3 is 15 amino acids long. Looked up from germline, CDR1 is SGHRS and CDR2 is YFSETQ. CDR3 bases: TGCGCCAGCAGGCTTGGCTTAAGGGAAGAAGAGACCCAGTACTTC. It yields the protein CASRLGLREEETQYF. Using reference TRBV5-1 and TRBJ2-5 for the parts outside the CDR3, the full variable domain is KAGVTQTPRYLIKTRGQQVTLSCSPISGHRSVSWYQQTPGQGLQFLFEYFSETQRNKGNFPGRFSGRQFSNSRSEMNVSTLELGDSALYLCASRLGLREEETQYFGPGTRLLVL.

This rearrangement joins TRBV29-1 to TRBJ1-2; the D is unclear. Germline values: CDR1 SQVTM, CDR2 ANQGSEA. Trimming removed 3 bases at V and 7 bases at J, with 9 bases between. The CDR3 sequence is 11 residues long. Here the CDR3 DNA reads TGCAGCGTTGAGCAGGACTCTGGCTACACCTTC. This sequence encodes CSVEQDSGYTF.

The chain employs TRBV27 and TRBJ1-1; D gene uncertain. This CDR3 has 17 residues. V lost 0 bases and J 6 bases, leaving 20 bases between the germline ends. The germline V gene encodes CDR1 MNHEY and CDR2 SMNVEV (reference sequence). CDR3 region: CASSLSVVPVGRPEAFF. The CDR3 bases are TGTGCCAGCAGTTTATCGGTAGTCCCCGTAGGGAGGCCTGAAGCTTTCTTT.

This clonotype has a single count. This chain links TRBV10-2 with TRBJ1-4, with TRBD1 matching 11 bases. The CDR3 is 14 amino acids. Trimming removed 6 bases from V and 7 bases from J; junction bases left unmatched: 4. Germline CDR1 and CDR2: WSHSY and SAAADI. The CDR3 DNA reads TGCGCCAGCAGAGGACAGGGGGCAGGTGAAAAACTGTTTTTT. It encodes CASRGQGAGEKLFF.

The V and J genes are TRBV5-1 and TRBJ2-1; 13 bases align to TRBD2. V dropped 3 bases and J dropped 9; count of bases not matched to a gene: 15. The CDR3 covers 18 residues. Germline V gene sequence: CDR1 SGHRS, CDR2 YFSETQ. CDR3 loop: CASSSTPLAGGPVGEQFF. In DNA, the CDR3 is TGCGCCAGCAGCTCGACTCCACTAGCGGGGGGGCCTGTAGGTGAGCAGTTCTTC.

This chain joins TRBV4-1 and TRBJ1-2; D not certain. Germline V gives CDR1 MGHRA, CDR2 YSYEKL. The CDR3 runs 16 residues. Trimming pared 1 base from V and 1 base from J, leaving 13 bases between. The DNA for the CDR3 is TGCGCCAGCAGCCAAGTTGAGACGACGGGTAACTATGGCTACACCTTC. Its translation: CASSQVETTGNYGYTF.

The table lists this clonotype with a few counts. The CDR3 sequence is CASSLAGLSGRAEQFF. The DNA for the CDR3 is TGTGCCAGCAGCTTAGCGGGGCTTAGCGGGAGGGCGGAGCAGTTCTTC. This chain connects TRBV7-2 to TRBJ2-1, with TRBD2 identical over 11 bases. After removal of 0 bases from V and 10 bases from J, the junction contained 8 bases not matched to a gene. Germline-derived CDR1 and CDR2 are SGHTA and FQGNSA. The CDR3 sequence is 16 residues long.

The chain's CDR3 is CASTKREGGRTQYF. CDR3 sequence (DNA): TGTGCCAGCACCAAACGGGAGGGTGGTCGTACGCAGTATTTT. The V call is TRBV6-5, the J call TRBJ2-3; TRBD2 matches 8 bases. V shed 7 bases, J shed 8 bases, and the junction held 11 bases outside the gene matches. The V gene's germline CDR1 is MNHEY and CDR2 SVGAGI. The CDR3 runs 14 residues.

This clonotype was recorded many times. V gene TRBV10-3 combines with J gene TRBJ2-3, with D unresolved. Germline CDR1 and CDR2: ENHRY and SYGVKD. V was cut by 6 bases and J by 1 base, with 11 bases left in between. The CDR3 contains 14 residues. The CDR3 reads CAISEGSRTDTQYF. The CDR3 nucleotides read TGTGCCATCAGCGAAGGGTCTCGCACAGATACGCAGTATTTT.

The rearrangement uses TRBV2 and TRBJ2-3; 8 bases match TRBD2. Germline CDR1 and CDR2: SNHLY and FYNNEI. Trimming cost V 8 bases and J 6 bases; bases outside gene matches: 7. The CDR3 sequence is 13 residues long. This CDR3 is CASRGRSTDTQYF. DNA for the CDR3: TGTGCCAGCCGCGGGAGGAGTACCGATACGCAGTATTTT. The whole variable domain, filled in from reference TRBV2 and TRBJ2-3, reads EPEVTQTPSHQVTQMGQEVILRCVPISNHLYFYWYRQILGQKVEFLVSFYNNEISEKSEIFDDQFSVERPDGSNFTLKIRSTKLEDSAMYFCASRGRSTDTQYFGPGTRLTVL.

The chain employs TRBV3-1 and TRBJ2-1, with 7 positions matching TRBD1. CDR1 and CDR2 (germline): LGHDT, YNNKEL (reference sequence). This CDR3 comprises 13 residues. J lost 9 bases, V lost 3 bases, and 5 bases had no gene match. CDR3 DNA: TGTGCCAGCAGCCAGGCAGCAGGGGGTGAGCAGTTCTTC. It specifies CASSQAAGGEQFF.

This clonotype was detected a few times. V and J are TRBV20-1 and TRBJ1-2; D gene uncertain. This CDR3 comprises 13 residues. Trimming took 5 bases from V and 5 from J, leaving 15 bases between them. Germline V CDR1 and CDR2: DFQATT, SNEGSKA (reference sequence). The chain's CDR3 is CSAPTTEIYGYTF. The DNA of the CDR3 is TGCAGTGCTCCGACAACAGAAATATATGGCTACACCTTC.

V usage is TRBV24-1 and J usage is TRBJ1-5; 8 nucleotides agree with TRBD1. V shed 4 bases and J 4 bases; nucleotides not matched to a gene: 5. In germline, CDR1 is KGHDR, CDR2 SFDVKD. This CDR3 is 15 amino acids long. This CDR3 is CATSDRRDRNQPQHF. CDR3 DNA: TGTGCCACCAGTGACCGCCGGGACAGGAATCAGCCCCAGCATTTT.

The DNA of the CDR3 is TGTGCCAGCAGTACGCCCCGCACTAGCGGGGGGGGGACAGATACGCAGTATTTT. Protein product: CASSTPRTSGGGTDTQYF. The J gene is TRBJ2-3, the V gene TRBV6-2 or TRBV6-3, with 13 bases that match TRBD2. Trimming took 5 bases from V and 3 from J; bases not matched to a gene: 11. There are 18 residues in the CDR3. Looked up from germline, CDR1 is MNHEY and CDR2 is SVGEGT.

The CDR3 DNA reads TGCAGTGCTATCCTAGCGGGCTCAGGGGCCAACGAGCAGTACTTC. Translation gives CSAILAGSGANEQYF. The gene calls are TRBV20-1 and TRBJ2-5, with 8 bases that match TRBD2. The J call may be incorrect, as the DNA end agrees better with TRBJ2-7. The CDR3 consists of 15 residues. Per the germline V gene, CDR1 is DFQATT and CDR2 is SNEGSKA (reference sequence).

The chain combines TRBV30 with TRBJ2-4, with TRBD1 as a possible D gene (6 bases). The J call may be incorrect, as the DNA end agrees better with TRBJ2-7. Germline-derived CDR1 and CDR2 are GTSNPN and SVGIG (reference sequence). The CDR3 totals 14 residues. The CDR3 DNA reads TGTGCCTGGACCGACGGGACAACGGACAACGAGCAGTACTTC. As protein: CAWTDGTTDNEQYF.

CDR3 sequence (DNA): TGTGCCAGCAGCCATACGGGACAGACGGGGGGTAATCAGCCCCAGCATTTT. Translated: CASSHTGQTGGNQPQHF. The chain links TRBV7-8 to TRBJ1-5; TRBD1 matches 7 bases. This CDR3 has 17 amino acids. Germline CDR1 and CDR2: SGHVS and FQNEAQ. V shed 5 bases and J 4 bases; nucleotides not matched to a gene: 14.

This clonotype showed up just a few times. V usage is TRBV4-2 and J usage is TRBJ2-7; 8 bases agree with TRBD1. V lost 0 bases, J lost 3 bases, and 7 bases stayed unmatched. The CDR3 spans 16 residues. CDR1 LGHNA and CDR2 YNFKEQ come from the germline V gene. For the CDR3, the DNA is TGTGCCAGCAGCCAAGATCCGGCAGGGGGCATCTACGAGCAGTACTTC. Its translation: CASSQDPAGGIYEQYF.

The V and J genes are TRBV12-3 or TRBV12-4 and TRBJ2-3; D gene ambiguous. Trimming took off 6 bases at V and 3 bases at J, with 16 bases between the two ends. The CDR3 is 15 residues long. Written as DNA, the CDR3 is TGTGCCAGCAGCACCGGACGAAAGGGTACAGATACGCAGTATTTT. It specifies CASSTGRKGTDTQYF.

This clonotype was counted only a few times. The DNA of the CDR3 is TGCGCCAGCAGCCCGGGGACTTCAACTAATGAAAAACTGTTTTTT. Translated: CASSPGTSTNEKLFF. The chain joins TRBV5-1 to TRBJ1-4; TRBD1 is a possible D gene (5 bases). Germline loops: CDR1 SGHRS, CDR2 YFSETQ. The CDR3 loop spans 15 amino acids. The V end lost 4 bases, the J end lost 0 bases, and 10 bases lay between the germline ends. The variable domain in full, completed from reference TRBV5-1 and TRBJ1-4, reads KAGVTQTPRYLIKTRGQQVTLSCSPISGHRSVSWYQQTPGQGLQFLFEYFSETQRNKGNFPGRFSGRQFSNSRSEMNVSTLELGDSALYLCASSPGTSTNEKLFFGSGTQLSVL.

This clonotype came up many times. The chain uses TRBV20-1 and TRBJ1-1; D is perhaps TRBD1 (6 bases). V shed 6 bases and J shed 0 bases, with 20 bases lying between them. This CDR3 spans 16 amino acids. In germline, CDR1 is DFQATT, CDR2 SNEGSKA (reference sequence). The CDR3 DNA reads as TGCAGTGCCTCTGTTGGGGGCGCGAAAGTGAACACTGAAGCTTTCTTT. Protein: CSASVGGAKVNTEAFF.

V is TRBV19 and J is TRBJ2-5; D assignment may be TRBD1 or TRBD2 (5 bases each). Near its end, the DNA agrees better with TRBJ2-7, so the J call may be wrong. Per the germline V gene, CDR1 is LNHDA and CDR2 is SQIVND (reference sequence). CDR3 length equals 15 residues. In DNA form, the CDR3 reads TGTGCCAGTAGTTCGGCTCTATCGGGGCGCGACGAGCAGTACTTC. It yields the protein CASSSALSGRDEQYF.

This chain joins TRBV7-2 and TRBJ2-1; 8 nucleotides agree with TRBD1. The CDR3 length is 17 residues. Germline V gene data show CDR1 as SGHTA and CDR2 as FQGNSA. Trimming at V came to 5 bases and at J to 0 bases, leaving 9 bases not matched to a gene. The CDR3 sequence is CASSPGTGLSSYNEQFF. Here the CDR3 DNA reads TGTGCCAGCAGCCCCGGGACAGGTCTTAGCTCCTACAATGAGCAGTTCTTC.

In this sample, this clonotype turned up a few times. This chain uses TRBV7-9 with TRBJ2-1, with a tentative D call TRBD2 (6 bases). Trimming cost V 1 base and J 6 bases, with 10 bases left between them. Germline CDR1 is SEHNR and CDR2 is FQNEAQ (reference sequence). This CDR3 comprises 14 residues. The CDR3 protein is CASSLVRLGNEQFF. In nucleotides, the CDR3 is TGTGCCAGCAGCTTAGTCAGACTAGGCAATGAGCAGTTCTTC.

This clonotype occurred a few times. The rearrangement uses TRBV7-8 and TRBJ2-1; no firm D call. Germline V lookup: CDR1 SGHVS, CDR2 FQNEAQ. V gave up 6 bases and J gave up 10 bases, with 25 bases separating them. The CDR3 spans 16 residues. CDR3 sequence (DNA): TGTGCCAGCAGTCATGCCTCTGGTTCTAAAACAAGGGAGCAGTTCTTC. Protein sequence: CASSHASGSKTREQFF.

V is TRBV11-2 and J is TRBJ2-1; 12 bases map to TRBD1. CDR3 length equals 18 residues. Trimming took 1 base from V and 4 from J; bases not matched to a gene: 8. Germline V CDR1 and CDR2: SGHAT, FQNNGV. The CDR3 DNA reads as TGTGCCAGCAGCTTAGCTTTAGGGGACAGGGGGCTGTACAATGAGCAGTTCTTC. Translated: CASSLALGDRGLYNEQFF.

The chain joins TRBV30 to TRBJ1-1, with D possibly being TRBD1 (5 bases). Trimming pared 0 bases from V and 2 bases from J, leaving 28 bases between. This CDR3 contains 20 residues. CDR1 and CDR2 (germline): GTSNPN, SVGIG (reference sequence). CDR3 DNA sequence: TGTGCCTGGAGTGTACGTCACCACAGACAGAGCCCGTTTGGAAACACTGAAGCTTTCTTT. Protein: CAWSVRHHRQSPFGNTEAFF.

The rearrangement joins TRBV12-3 or TRBV12-4 to TRBJ2-1, with D tentatively TRBD2 (5 bases). The CDR3 is made up of 11 amino acids. With 6 bases removed from V and 12 bases from J, the gap between germline ends came to 12 bases. The CDR3 sequence is CASSPRRRQFF. The CDR3, as DNA: TGTGCCAGCAGCCCCCGGAGGCGGCAGTTCTTC.